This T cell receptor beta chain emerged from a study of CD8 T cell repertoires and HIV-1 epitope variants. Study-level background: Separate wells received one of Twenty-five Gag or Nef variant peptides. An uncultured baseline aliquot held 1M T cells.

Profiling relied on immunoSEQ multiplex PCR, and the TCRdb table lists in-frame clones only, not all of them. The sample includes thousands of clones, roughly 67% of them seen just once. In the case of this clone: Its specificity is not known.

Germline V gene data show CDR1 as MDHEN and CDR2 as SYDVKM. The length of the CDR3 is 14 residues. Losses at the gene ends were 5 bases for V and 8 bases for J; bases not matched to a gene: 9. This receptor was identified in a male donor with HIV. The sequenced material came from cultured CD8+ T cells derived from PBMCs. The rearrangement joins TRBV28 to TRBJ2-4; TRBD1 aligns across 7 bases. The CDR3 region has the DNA TGTGCCAGCAGTCTACAGGGGCCAGAGGACATTCAGTACTTC. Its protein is CASSLQGPEDIQYF.